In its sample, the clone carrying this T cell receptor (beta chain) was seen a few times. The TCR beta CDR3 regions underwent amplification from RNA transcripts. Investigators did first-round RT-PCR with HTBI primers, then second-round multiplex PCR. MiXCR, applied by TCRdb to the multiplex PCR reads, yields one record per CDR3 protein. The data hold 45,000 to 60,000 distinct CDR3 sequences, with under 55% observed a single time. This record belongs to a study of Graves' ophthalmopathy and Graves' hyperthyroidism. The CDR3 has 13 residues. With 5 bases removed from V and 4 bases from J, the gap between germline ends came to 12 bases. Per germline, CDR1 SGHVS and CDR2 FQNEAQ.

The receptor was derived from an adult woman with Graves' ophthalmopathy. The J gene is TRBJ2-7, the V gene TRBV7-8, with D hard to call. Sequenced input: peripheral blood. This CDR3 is CASSRAQQYEQYF. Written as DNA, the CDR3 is TGTGCCAGCAGCCGCGCTCAACAGTACGAGCAGTACTTC.